A single sample is the source of the 32 T cell receptor beta chains below, sequenced in a study of graft-versus-host responses after intestinal transplantation (dated by TCRdb to 2020 to 2022). Intraepithelial and lamina propria lymphocytes were isolated from graft specimens using dithiothreitol, EDTA incubations and collagenase D digestion. Libraries were built with the immunoSEQ multiplex PCR assay. The immuneACCESS repertoire file appears here via TCRdb, limited to in-frame rearrangements. These files lack a portion of the clones; in checked studies, under half of the deficit traces to unresolved V genes, and the cause of the others is not known. The sample contains about 60,000 clones, around nine tenths of them found a single time. The ten largest account for 1.5% to 2% of the sample. The sample consisted of ileum tissue, taken less than 400 days after transplant. These receptors originate from a human patient who received an intestinal transplant, so some T cells may come from the graft donor.

This sequence joins TRBV15 and TRBJ1-2; D perhaps matches TRBD1 (5 bases). Germline-derived CDR1 and CDR2 are LNHNV and YYDKDF (reference sequence). The CDR3 has 13 amino acids. V dropped 0 bases and J dropped 7 bases, with 9 bases sitting between them. The CDR3 here is CATSRDPRGGYTF. CDR3 coding DNA: TGTGCCACCAGCAGAGATCCGAGGGGTGGCTACACCTTC.

The chain recombines TRBV6-5 with TRBJ1-1; tentatively, D is TRBD1 (6 bases). The CDR3 runs 15 residues. V was clipped by 6 bases and J by 5 bases, with 19 bases between them. Germline assignment: CDR1 MNHEY and CDR2 SVGAGI. The CDR3 region has the DNA TGTGCCAGCAGCCACCCCTCGACAGGCCGGACTGAAGCTTTCTTT. Amino acid sequence: CASSHPSTGRTEAFF.

In nucleotides, the CDR3 is TGTGCCAGCAGCCTAACGCAGAACACAGATACGCAGTATTTT. Translated: CASSLTQNTDTQYF. The chain recombines TRBV28 with TRBJ2-3; no definite D call. Trimming stripped 6 bases from V and 2 bases from J, with 12 bases between. The length of the CDR3 is 14 residues. The V gene's germline CDR1 is MDHEN and CDR2 SYDVKM.

The V call is TRBV29-1, the J call TRBJ1-1; unclear D gene. The length of the CDR3 is 13 residues. V lost 5 bases, J lost 0 bases, and 10 bases lay in between. Looked up from germline, CDR1 is SQVTM and CDR2 is ANQGSEA. The CDR3 region has the DNA TGCAGCGTTTCTCGAAGCATGAACACTGAAGCTTTCTTT. Protein sequence: CSVSRSMNTEAFF.

The chain is built from TRBV15 and TRBJ2-7; TRBD1 agrees at 9 bases. Germline V gene data show CDR1 as LNHNV and CDR2 as YYDKDF (reference sequence). CDR3 size: 14 residues. The V and J ends lost 6 bases and 1 base, in that order; junction bases with no gene match: 4. CDR3 in amino acids: CATSVDRGSYEQYF. The CDR3 DNA follows: TGTGCCACCAGTGTAGACAGGGGGTCCTACGAGCAGTACTTC.

This rearrangement joins TRBV2 to TRBJ1-1; D remains unclear. This CDR3 has 13 residues. The germline V and J ends were trimmed by 2 bases and 4 bases, with 8 bases remaining between them. Germline V gene sequence: CDR1 SNHLY, CDR2 FYNNEI. The CDR3 nucleotides read TGTGCCAGCAGTGAACGACCGACCACTGAAGCTTTCTTT. It yields the protein CASSERPTTEAFF.

V gene TRBV14 combines with J gene TRBJ1-6; D is uncertain. V was trimmed by 1 base and J by 4 bases, leaving 5 bases between them. Looked up from germline, CDR1 is SGHDN and CDR2 is FVKESK. The CDR3 runs to 14 residues. CDR3 nucleotides: TGTGCCAGCAGCCAAGGCCTGTATAATTCACCCCTCCACTTT. Translation gives CASSQGLYNSPLHF.

This clone was seen more than once but under ten times. The chain uses TRBV27 and TRBJ2-2; 11 bases agree with TRBD1. Unmatched junction bases numbered 11, after V lost 4 bases and J lost 4 bases. The CDR3 is 18 amino acids. From germline, CDR1 is MNHEY and CDR2 SMNVEV (reference sequence). CDR3 bases: TGTGCCAGCAGTTGGTCTTATCGGACAGGGGGCGTCACCGGGGAGCTGTTTTTT. It codes for CASSWSYRTGGVTGELFF.

This clone was counted a single time. The CDR3 DNA is TGTGCCAGCAGAGCGAGGCCCTCGGACGGGGAGCTGTTTTTT. Its translation: CASRARPSDGELFF. The chain combines TRBV6-1 with TRBJ2-2; D is unclear. The V end was cut by 6 bases, the J end by 7 bases, with 15 bases between. Germline V gene data show CDR1 as MNHNS and CDR2 as SASEGT. The CDR3 runs 14 residues.

The chain has TRBV14 and TRBJ1-1; no reliable D call. This CDR3 has 11 amino acids. From germline, CDR1 is SGHDN and CDR2 FVKESK. The germline V and J ends were trimmed by 1 base and 11 bases, with 8 bases remaining between them. The CDR3 bases are TGTGCCAGCAGCCAAGGGGCTCGGGCTTTCTTT. Amino acid sequence: CASSQGARAFF.

The chain uses TRBV5-1 and TRBJ1-1; TRBD1 matches 7 bases. Germline V gene sequence: CDR1 SGHRS, CDR2 YFSETQ. V lost 0 bases to trimming and J lost 4 bases; unmatched junction nucleotides: 3. The length of the CDR3 is 14 residues. The CDR3, as DNA: TGCGCCAGCAGCTTGGCAGGGGACAGCACTGAAGCTTTCTTT. Protein product: CASSLAGDSTEAFF.

The chain is built from TRBV28 and TRBJ1-5; D not resolved. CDR1 and CDR2 (germline): MDHEN, SYDVKM. The germline V and J ends were trimmed by 2 bases and 3 bases, with 17 bases remaining between them. This CDR3 is 17 amino acids long. CDR3 sequence: CASSLRWSRVSNQPQHF. CDR3 in DNA: TGTGCCAGCAGTTTACGTTGGTCGAGGGTTTCCAATCAGCCCCAGCATTTT.

The rearrangement links TRBV6-1 to TRBJ2-1; 12 bases agree with TRBD2. V lost 4 bases and J lost 8; bases outside the gene matches: 3. The germline CDR1 and CDR2 sequences are MNHNS and SASEGT. This CDR3 is 14 amino acids long. The CDR3 here is CASSGLAGEDEQFF. The CDR3 DNA follows: TGTGCCAGCAGTGGACTAGCGGGAGAAGATGAGCAGTTCTTC.

The chain couples TRBV28 to TRBJ2-1; 11 bases map to TRBD2. With 3 bases clipped from V and 5 bases from J, the junction kept 0 bases outside the gene matches. CDR1 and CDR2 from the germline V gene are MDHEN and SYDVKM. CDR3 size: 14 residues. The CDR3 protein is CASSLTSGNNEQFF. As DNA, the CDR3 is TGTGCCAGCAGTTTGACTAGCGGGAACAATGAGCAGTTCTTC.

V is TRBV18 and J is TRBJ1-2; TRBD1 might be the D (6 bases). CDR1 and CDR2 (germline): KGHSH, LQKENI. V was trimmed by 0 bases and J by 11 bases, leaving 13 bases between them. The CDR3 sequence is 13 residues long. This CDR3 is CASSPPGGRVYTF. The CDR3 region has the DNA TGTGCCAGCTCACCACCCGGGGGCCGCGTTTACACCTTC. The full variable domain, rest sourced from reference TRBV18 and TRBJ1-2, is NAGVMQNPRHLVRRRGQEARLRCSPMKGHSHVYWYRQLPEEGLKFMVYLQKENIIDESGMPKERFSAEFPKEGPSILRIQQVVRGDSAAYFCASSPPGGRVYTFGSGTRLTVV.

Remarks on this clone: Mismatch with germline at one junction end may stem from a read error. This chain uses TRBV7-7 with TRBJ1-1, with 7 bases aligning to TRBD1. CDR3 size: 13 residues. In germline, CDR1 is SSHAT, CDR2 FNYEAQ (reference sequence). The CDR3 DNA reads TGTGCTAGCAGCTTAGTGGAGGGGGCGGAAGCTTTCTTT. Translating gives CASSLVEGAEAFF.

The chain links TRBV5-1 to TRBJ1-2; 8 bases are shared with TRBD1. V dropped 0 bases and J dropped 1; count of bases not matched to a gene: 5. This CDR3 has 16 amino acids. CDR1 is SGHRS, CDR2 YFSETQ, per germline. CDR3 region: CASSLGGQVINYGYTF. The CDR3 region has the DNA TGCGCCAGCAGCTTGGGGGGACAGGTTATTAACTATGGCTACACCTTC.

In its sample, this clone is medium-sized. The chain links TRBV10-2 to TRBJ2-7; tentatively, D is TRBD2 (5 bases). Trimming pared 3 bases from V and 1 base from J, leaving 7 bases between. The V gene's germline CDR1 is WSHSY and CDR2 SAAADI. The CDR3 totals 13 residues. The DNA of the CDR3 is TGCGCCAGCAGTGATGGCGGGTCCTACGAGCAGTACTTC. Encoded protein: CASSDGGSYEQYF.

This chain joins TRBV7-3 and TRBJ2-1; D unresolved. The CDR3 is 12 residues long. The V and J ends lost 7 bases and 5 bases respectively, with 9 bases between them. CDR1 is SGHTA and CDR2 is FQGTGA in the germline V gene. CDR3 bases: TGTGCCAGCAAAGACCATAACAATGAGCAGTTCTTC. As protein: CASKDHNNEQFF.

This rearrangement joins TRBV29-1 to TRBJ2-1; 7 bases match TRBD1. V shed 6 bases and J 1 base; nucleotides not matched to a gene: 6. Germline CDR1 and CDR2: SQVTM and ANQGSEA. This CDR3 region has 14 residues. The CDR3 nucleotides are TGCAGCGTGGTTACAGGGGAATCCTACAATGAGCAGTTCTTC. Translation gives CSVVTGESYNEQFF.

V gene TRBV27 combines with J gene TRBJ1-2; D is uncertain. The V gene's germline CDR1 is MNHEY and CDR2 SMNVEV (reference sequence). The length of the CDR3 is 12 residues. V gave up 7 bases and J gave up 5 bases, with 11 bases separating them. The CDR3 sequence: CASMDRGYGYTF. The CDR3 nucleotides are TGTGCCAGCATGGACCGGGGATATGGCTACACCTTC.

In its sample, this clone was seen a few times. This chain joins TRBV13 and TRBJ2-5, with 10 bases identical to TRBD2. The CDR3 is 18 amino acids. V was pared by 2 bases and J by 4 bases, with 13 bases of the junction left unmatched. Germline CDR1 reads PRHDT; CDR2 reads FYEKMQ (reference sequence). The CDR3 DNA follows: TGTGCCAGCAGCTTACGTAACTCGGGGCTAGCGGGAGTAGAGACCCAGTACTTC. As protein: CASSLRNSGLAGVETQYF.

A few counts support this clone. V is TRBV7-2 and J is TRBJ1-5; no clear D gene. The CDR3 runs to 14 residues. Germline V gene lookup returns CDR1 SGHTA and CDR2 FQGNSA. V was cut by 3 bases and J by 1 base, with 7 bases left in between. CDR3 region: CASSFKGSNQPQHF. The DNA for the CDR3 is TGTGCCAGCAGCTTTAAGGGAAGCAATCAGCCCCAGCATTTT.

This clone was observed a handful of times. The rearrangement links TRBV10-3 to TRBJ1-4; 8 bases fit TRBD1. The CDR3 has 16 residues. Trimming removed 3 bases from V and 5 bases from J; junction bases left unmatched: 8. Germline V lookup: CDR1 ENHRY, CDR2 SYGVKD. The CDR3 here is CAISDFGQGLNEKLFF. The CDR3 nucleotides are TGTGCCATCAGTGATTTTGGACAGGGACTGAATGAAAAACTGTTTTTT.

V is TRBV6-6 and J is TRBJ2-7, with D hard to call. Germline CDR1 and CDR2: MNHNY and SVGAGI (reference sequence). CDR3 length equals 16 residues. V was trimmed by 3 bases and J by 3 bases, leaving 18 bases between them. This CDR3 reads CASSYSAVDFNYEQYF. The CDR3 DNA reads as TGTGCCAGCAGTTATAGTGCGGTCGACTTTAACTACGAGCAGTACTTC.

J is TRBJ1-2 and V is TRBV29-1; 10 nucleotides agree with TRBD1. Looked up from germline, CDR1 is SQVTM and CDR2 is ANQGSEA. Trimming took 5 bases from V and 6 from J; bases not matched to a gene: 6. CDR3 length: 13 amino acids. CDR3 in amino acids: CSVNSGTGDGYTF. CDR3 sequence (DNA): TGCAGCGTTAACTCCGGGACAGGGGATGGCTACACCTTC.

V and J are TRBV16 and TRBJ1-3; 11 bases map to TRBD1. Trimming removed 4 bases from V and 7 bases from J; junction bases left unmatched: 15. From germline, CDR1 is KGHSY and CDR2 FQNENV. This CDR3 is built from 18 residues. Here the CDR3 reads CASSLWTGGGRLWNTIYF. The CDR3 DNA reads as TGTGCCAGCAGCCTTTGGACAGGGGGCGGTCGATTATGGAACACCATATATTTT.

This rearrangement joins TRBV4-1 to TRBJ1-2; maybe TRBD1 (6 bases). CDR3 length equals 16 residues. V was clipped by 0 bases and J by 2 bases, with 13 bases between them. Germline V lookup: CDR1 MGHRA, CDR2 YSYEKL. In nucleotides, the CDR3 is TGCGCCAGCAGCCAAGAGTGGGCAGGGGTAAACTATGGCTACACCTTC. It yields the protein CASSQEWAGVNYGYTF.

This chain connects TRBV5-1 to TRBJ1-2; 8 nucleotides match TRBD1. The V segment lost 0 bases and the J segment 4 bases; nucleotides outside the gene matches: 5. CDR3 length equals 15 residues. Germline lookup yields CDR1 SGHRS and CDR2 YFSETQ. The CDR3 protein is CASSLEGTGTYGYTF. DNA for the CDR3: TGCGCCAGCAGCTTGGAGGGGACAGGTACCTATGGCTACACCTTC. Filled out from reference TRBV5-1 and TRBJ1-2, the complete variable domain reads KAGVTQTPRYLIKTRGQQVTLSCSPISGHRSVSWYQQTPGQGLQFLFEYFSETQRNKGNFPGRFSGRQFSNSRSEMNVSTLELGDSALYLCASSLEGTGTYGYTFGSGTRLTVV.

The J gene is TRBJ1-2, the V gene TRBV2; no reliable D call. CDR1 is SNHLY, CDR2 FYNNEI, per germline. Deletions cut 2 bases from V and 3 bases from J, with 4 bases between. The CDR3 is made up of 12 amino acids. This CDR3 reads CASSERDYGYTF. The DNA of the CDR3 is TGTGCCAGCAGTGAAAGGGACTATGGCTACACCTTC. Supplemented by reference TRBV2 and TRBJ1-2, the full variable domain reads EPEVTQTPSHQVTQMGQEVILRCVPISNHLYFYWYRQILGQKVEFLVSFYNNEISEKSEIFDDQFSVERPDGSNFTLKIRSTKLEDSAMYFCASSERDYGYTFGSGTRLTVV.

The chain combines TRBV4-1 with TRBJ2-7; 9 bases are shared with TRBD2. From germline, CDR1 is MGHRA and CDR2 YSYEKL. This CDR3 region has 15 residues. J lost 3 bases, V lost 1 base, and 4 bases had no gene match. This chain's CDR3 is CASSQGAGGYYEQYF. The CDR3 nucleotides are TGCGCCAGCAGCCAAGGGGCGGGGGGGTACTACGAGCAGTACTTC.

The chain has TRBV11-2 and TRBJ2-7; either TRBD1 or TRBD2 may fit D (5 bases each). Germline lookup yields CDR1 SGHAT and CDR2 FQNNGV. The CDR3 covers 15 residues. The V gene lost 1 base and the J gene lost 2 bases, with 12 bases spanning the gap. The CDR3 sequence: CASSLGPSGPYEQYF. The DNA of the CDR3 is TGTGCCAGCAGCTTAGGCCCGTCGGGACCCTACGAGCAGTACTTC.